The 24 T cell receptor beta chains below all came from one sample that was sequenced in a study of identical twins. From the 5' RACE reads, TCRdb called clonotypes with MiXCR, one entry per CDR3 protein. The sample includes about 340,000 distinct CDR3 sequences, around 9.7% of them seen just once. The sample comprised naive T cells sorted from blood. The receptors shown here come from a woman aged 45-60 years in good health.

This clonotype was counted at least ten times. This chain links TRBV10-3 with TRBJ2-7, with 7 bases matching TRBD2. Germline CDR1 reads ENHRY; CDR2 reads SYGVKD. V lost 5 bases, J lost 4 bases, and 14 bases stayed unmatched. The CDR3 covers 16 residues. The CDR3 DNA follows: TGTGCCATCAGTCCTACCTCCGGGACTACACCATACGAGCAGTACGTC. This sequence encodes CAISPTSGTTPYEQYV.

The rearrangement uses TRBV12-5 and TRBJ2-7, with 7 bases identical to TRBD1. Germline V gene data show CDR1 as LGHNT and CDR2 as FRNRAP. This CDR3 contains 13 residues. J was trimmed by 6 bases and V by 4 bases; bases with no gene match: 6. CDR3 coding DNA: TGTGCTAGTGGTTGGAACACAGGGGCCGAGCAGTACTTC. Translating gives CASGWNTGAEQYF.

The V and J genes are TRBV27 and TRBJ2-7; 7 nucleotides align to TRBD1. V was clipped by 7 bases and J by 4 bases; unmatched bases: 10. The CDR3 covers 14 residues. Germline CDR1 and CDR2: MNHEY and SMNVEV (reference sequence). The CDR3 DNA reads TGTGCCAGCAACCCACAGGGGAACTCTTACGAGCAGTACTTC. It translates to CASNPQGNSYEQYF.

This clonotype showed up just a few times. The chain joins TRBV2 to TRBJ2-7, with TRBD2 matching 7 bases. The junction had 10 bases not matched to a gene; V was cut back by 5 bases and J by 6 bases. The CDR3 is 14 residues long. Germline V gene sequence: CDR1 SNHLY, CDR2 FYNNEI. The CDR3 DNA follows: TGTGCCAGCAGTAAATTAGGACTAGGGGCCGAGCAGTACTTC. It codes for CASSKLGLGAEQYF.

This clonotype has a handful of counts. The J gene is TRBJ1-1, the V gene TRBV5-6; D is ambiguous. Germline CDR1 is SGHDT and CDR2 is YYEEEE. The CDR3 consists of 17 residues. V lost 0 bases and J lost 4, with 19 bases in between. Here the CDR3 reads CASSLDGAGPSGTEAFF. In DNA, the CDR3 is TGTGCCAGCAGCTTGGACGGAGCAGGACCCTCGGGCACTGAAGCTTTCTTT.

As regards this clonotype: Mismatch with germline at one junction end may stem from a read error. The rearrangement uses TRBV20-1 and TRBJ1-1, with a weak D call TRBD1 (5 bases). The CDR3 is 12 amino acids. The germline V gene encodes CDR1 DFQATT and CDR2 SNEGSKA (reference sequence). DNA for the CDR3: TGCAGTGTCAGCAGGGTTGGCACTGAAGCTTTGTTT. This translates into CSVSRVGTEALF.

J is TRBJ2-1 and V is TRBV12-3 or TRBV12-4; no clear D. V lost 5 bases, J lost 6 bases, and 11 bases lay in between. CDR3 length: 13 residues. In DNA, the CDR3 is TGTGCCAGCAGTGCAACCTCTGGCAATGAGCAGTTCTTC. Protein sequence: CASSATSGNEQFF.

The gene calls are TRBV6-2 or TRBV6-3 and TRBJ2-2; possible D gene TRBD2, 6 bases. The CDR3 is made up of 18 amino acids. The germline CDR1 and CDR2 sequences are MNHEY and SVGEGT. V gave up 2 bases and J gave up 2 bases, with 18 bases separating them. The CDR3 reads CASSYPAPGTSNTGELFF. The CDR3 DNA follows: TGTGCCAGCAGTTACCCCGCCCCCGGGACTTCCAACACCGGGGAGCTGTTTTTT.

The chain joins TRBV24-1 to TRBJ2-5, with a weak D call TRBD2 (5 bases). CDR1 is KGHDR, CDR2 SFDVKD, per germline. This CDR3 is 14 amino acids long. V lost 2 bases and J 5 bases, leaving 11 bases between the germline ends. The CDR3 DNA sequence: TGTGCCACCAGTGATTACGGGGTCGAGGAGACCCAGTACTTC. Residues: CATSDYGVEETQYF.

The CDR3 sequence is CASSVRAGGPTDTQYF. The CDR3, as DNA: TGTGCCAGCAGCGTGAGGGCGGGAGGCCCCACAGATACGCAGTATTTT. J is TRBJ2-3 and V is TRBV9; 8 bases match TRBD2. The CDR3 totals 16 residues. The V and J ends lost 2 bases and 2 bases, in that order; junction bases with no gene match: 7. Germline V gene lookup returns CDR1 SGDLS and CDR2 YYNGEE.

V usage is TRBV7-8 and J usage is TRBJ2-3, with a weak D call TRBD2 (5 bases). Germline lookup yields CDR1 SGHVS and CDR2 FQNEAQ. This CDR3 is 15 amino acids long. V lost 0 bases and J 13 bases, leaving 20 bases between the germline ends. CDR3 in DNA: TGTGCCAGCAGCTTAGCCACTCGGAGCGCGGGCCTAAAGTATTTT. Amino acid sequence: CASSLATRSAGLKYF.

This clonotype came up a few times. The chain recombines TRBV29-1 with TRBJ2-7; the D gene is possibly TRBD2 (6 bases). V lost 7 bases to trimming and J lost 7 bases, with 17 bases between them. In germline, CDR1 is SQVTM, CDR2 ANQGSEA. The CDR3 is 12 amino acids. The CDR3 is CSALVGRLEQYF. The CDR3, as DNA: TGCAGCGCACTCGTCGGGAGATTAGAGCAGTACTTC.

The sample holds many counts of this clonotype. The chain has TRBV20-1 and TRBJ2-1, with unresolved D. Germline V gene data show CDR1 as DFQATT and CDR2 as SNEGSKA (reference sequence). Trimming shortened V by 3 bases and J by 7 bases, and 16 bases separated the two germline ends. This CDR3 is 14 amino acids long. DNA of the CDR3: TGCAGTGCTAGGAAGCTAGGGTTTGGGAATGAGCAGTTCTTC. Translation gives CSARKLGFGNEQFF.

The J gene is TRBJ1-2, the V gene TRBV5-6; weak D call: TRBD1 (6 bases). Germline loops: CDR1 SGHDT, CDR2 YYEEEE. The germline V and J ends were trimmed by 0 bases and 7 bases, with 13 bases remaining between them. The CDR3 is 14 amino acids. The CDR3 reads CASSLAGTPAGYTF. CDR3 sequence (DNA): TGTGCCAGCAGCTTGGCCGGGACACCGGCTGGCTACACCTTC.

V is TRBV12-3 or TRBV12-4 and J is TRBJ2-3, with TRBD2 matching 9 bases. The CDR3 contains 14 residues. With V trimmed by 6 bases and J by 3 bases, 4 bases remained unmatched. CDR3 nucleotides: TGTGCCAGCAGCCAAGCGGGAGGTACAGATACGCAGTATTTT. This sequence encodes CASSQAGGTDTQYF.

This sequence joins TRBV7-9 and TRBJ2-2, with D perhaps matching TRBD1 or TRBD2 (5 bases each). Germline V lookup: CDR1 SEHNR, CDR2 FQNEAQ (reference sequence). This CDR3 has 16 residues. Deletions cut 5 bases from V and 1 base from J, with 14 bases between. The CDR3 region is CASSHRGRENTGELFF. DNA of the CDR3: TGTGCCAGCAGCCACCGGGGACGGGAGAACACCGGGGAGCTGTTTTTT.

V usage is TRBV11-2 and J usage is TRBJ1-1; no reliable D call. The CDR3 has 16 residues. Germline V gives CDR1 SGHAT, CDR2 FQNNGV. The V end lost 1 base, the J end lost 6 bases, and 18 bases lay between the germline ends. In DNA form, the CDR3 reads TGTGCCAGCAGCTTAGTACCAGCTACACCTTTCGCTGAAGCTTTCTTT. Translating gives CASSLVPATPFAEAFF. The variable domain in full, with the rest retrieved from reference TRBV11-2 and TRBJ1-1, is EAGVAQSPRYKIIEKRQSVAFWCNPISGHATLYWYQQILGQGPKLLIQFQNNGVVDDSQLPKDRFSAERLKGVDSTLKIQPAKLEDSAVYLCASSLVPATPFAEAFFGQGTRLTVV.

This clonotype was seen only a few times. The chain combines TRBV12-5 with TRBJ2-3; D is possibly TRBD2 (5 bases). The germline CDR1 and CDR2 sequences are LGHNT and FRNRAP. There are 16 residues in the CDR3. Deletions cut 1 base from V and 3 bases from J, with 14 bases between. Here the CDR3 reads CASGLELGRVTDTQYF. DNA of the CDR3: TGTGCTAGTGGTTTGGAGCTGGGGAGAGTAACAGATACGCAGTATTTT. The full variable domain, in which reference TRBV12-5 and TRBJ2-3 provide the parts outside the CDR3, is DARVTQTPRHKVTEMGQEVTMRCQPILGHNTVFWYRQTMMQGLELLAYFRNRAPLDDSGMPKDRFSAEMPDATLATLKIQPSEPRDSAVYFCASGLELGRVTDTQYFGPGTRLTVL.

This clonotype was found a few times. The CDR3 protein is CASSRLAGDTYNEQFF. The DNA for the CDR3 is TGTGCCAGCAGTCGACTAGCGGGCGATACCTACAATGAGCAGTTCTTC. The V gene is TRBV6-2 or TRBV6-3, the J gene TRBJ2-1; 10 bases line up with TRBD2. The CDR3 is made up of 16 amino acids. Germline V gene sequence: CDR1 MNHEY, CDR2 SVGEGT. With 5 bases clipped from V and 2 bases from J, the junction kept 6 bases outside the gene matches.

The V and J genes are TRBV7-9 and TRBJ2-5; D remains unclear. This CDR3 contains 14 residues. V gave up 4 bases and J gave up 2 bases, with 11 bases separating them. The germline V gene encodes CDR1 SEHNR and CDR2 FQNEAQ (reference sequence). For the CDR3, the DNA is TGTGCCAGCAGCTATACTGGTGGGCAAGAGACCCAGTACTTC. Translated: CASSYTGGQETQYF. The variable domain in full, completed from reference TRBV7-9 and TRBJ2-5, reads DTGVSQNPRHKITKRGQNVTFRCDPISEHNRLYWYRQTLGQGPEFLTYFQNEAQLEKSRLLSDRFSAERPKGSFSTLEIQRTEQGDSAMYLCASSYTGGQETQYFGPGTRLLVL.

This chain uses TRBV7-6 with TRBJ2-1, with a weak D call TRBD2 (6 bases). The V and J ends lost 1 base and 7 bases respectively, with 14 bases between them. This CDR3 spans 15 amino acids. Germline V CDR1 and CDR2: SGHVS, FNYEAQ. The CDR3 nucleotides read TGTGCCAGCAGCTTAGTGCGCGGGATCAAGAATGAGCAGTTCTTC. This sequence encodes CASSLVRGIKNEQFF.

A few counts support this clonotype. The chain carries TRBV12-3 or TRBV12-4 and TRBJ2-5; D is tentatively TRBD1 or TRBD2 (5 bases each). V lost 7 bases, J lost 2 bases, and 11 bases lay in between. The CDR3 runs 13 residues. The CDR3 sequence is CASKGWGQETQYF. The DNA of the CDR3 is TGTGCCAGCAAAGGATGGGGGCAAGAGACCCAGTACTTC.

This clonotype was found many times. V usage is TRBV14 and J usage is TRBJ2-3, with 15 bases identical to TRBD2. The germline gives CDR1 SGHDN, CDR2 FVKESK. Trimming at V came to 2 bases and at J to 7 bases, leaving 4 bases not matched to a gene. The CDR3 contains 16 residues. The CDR3 sequence: CASSQPGTSGRNTQYF. The CDR3 DNA follows: TGTGCCAGCAGCCAACCCGGGACTAGCGGGAGGAATACGCAGTATTTT.

The genes are TRBV27 and TRBJ2-7; perhaps TRBD2 as D (6 bases). Germline V CDR1 and CDR2: MNHEY, SMNVEV (reference sequence). CDR3 length: 12 amino acids. This CDR3 reads CVSGTEPDEQYV. The CDR3 DNA sequence: TGTGTTTCCGGGACTGAACCGGACGAGCAGTACGTC.